The T cell receptor beta chain described here comes from a study of blood T cell repertoires in COVID-19. In the study overall: From T cells, B-cell-depleted T cells, or PBMCs came the material, which was cDNA or gDNA.

The CDR3 is 16 amino acids. Per the germline V gene, CDR1 is SGHDT and CDR2 is YYEEEE. The J segment lost 0 bases and the V segment lost 2 bases, leaving 4 bases of the junction unmatched. This clone was detected only a few times. Generated by immunoSEQ multiplex PCR, the TCRdb table keeps only in-frame clones and is missing some. The sample has around 170,000 clones, about 81% seen once. The TCR comes from a man under 40 with active or convalescent COVID-19. Sequenced material: peripheral blood. The V gene is TRBV5-6, the J gene TRBJ1-1; 10 nucleotides align to TRBD1. In DNA form, the CDR3 reads TGTGCCAGCAGCTTCGGGACAGGGGCAGTGAACACTGAAGCTTTCTTT. This encodes CASSFGTGAVNTEAFF.